Below are 8 T cell receptor beta chains sequenced from a single sample in a study of cytomegalovirus exposure and HLA in healthy donors. This PCR relied on a set of 60 Vbeta primers and 13 Jbeta primers. Method: immunoSEQ multiplex PCR; TCRdb's copy keeps in-frame clones and lacks some. Of approximately 200,000 clones in the sample, approximately 81% were seen once. Material: PBMCs. Receptors originate from a boy aged 5 to 17 in good health and CMV-seronegative.

This clone was found a few times. The chain is built from TRBV7-9 and TRBJ1-2; 7 bases map to TRBD1. This CDR3 comprises 14 residues. With 6 bases clipped from V and 3 bases from J, the junction kept 7 bases outside the gene matches. Germline CDR1 reads SEHNR; CDR2 reads FQNEAQ (reference sequence). Here the CDR3 DNA reads TGTGCCAGCAGGCAGAGGGGGCACGACTATGGCTACACCTTC. Translated, it gives CASRQRGHDYGYTF.

This clone ranks as medium-sized. Different DNA sequences within this sample yield the same CDR3. The gene calls are TRBV6-4 and TRBJ2-1; a weak D match, TRBD2 (5 bases). The germline V gene encodes CDR1 MRHNA and CDR2 SNTAGT. V was clipped by 2 bases and J by 3 bases, with 5 bases between them. The CDR3 length is 13 residues. CDR3: CASSDGSYNEQFF. The CDR3 DNA reads as TGTGCCAGCAGTGACGGGAGCTACAATGAGCAGTTCTTC.

The chain carries TRBV29-1 and TRBJ2-5; 7 nucleotides align to TRBD2. Matching the DNA end better, TRBJ2-7 makes the J call doubtful. Germline V gene data show CDR1 as SQVTM and CDR2 as ANQGSEA. The CDR3 covers 11 residues. CDR3 bases: TGCAGCGGGGGAGGGGCCCACGAGCAGTACTTC. This gives the protein CSGGGAHEQYF.

The CDR3 nucleotides are TGTGCCAGTAGAGAAAGGGGGCAAGAGACCCAGTACTTC. Translated, it gives CASRERGQETQYF. The chain combines TRBV19 with TRBJ2-5, with a weak D call TRBD1 (6 bases). The germline V gene encodes CDR1 LNHDA and CDR2 SQIVND (reference sequence). V gave up 6 bases and J gave up 2 bases, with 10 bases separating them. This CDR3 is built from 13 residues.

J is TRBJ1-6 and V is TRBV30, with 7 bases that match TRBD1. The germline V gene has CDR1 GTSNPN and CDR2 SVGIG (reference sequence). The length of the CDR3 is 15 residues. The V segment lost 5 bases and the J segment 9 bases; nucleotides outside the gene matches: 13. The CDR3 here is CAWARSRQGTSPLHF. Written as DNA, the CDR3 is TGTGCCTGGGCCCGCTCTAGACAGGGAACTTCACCCCTCCACTTT.

The chain has TRBV9 and TRBJ1-1, with 7 bases aligning to TRBD1. CDR1 and CDR2 (germline): SGDLS, YYNGEE. The J segment lost 3 bases and the V segment lost 4 bases, leaving 6 bases of the junction unmatched. The CDR3 runs to 14 residues. CDR3 sequence: CASSRGGLHTEAFF. CDR3 coding DNA: TGTGCCAGCAGCAGAGGGGGCTTACACACTGAAGCTTTCTTT.

This clone was seen more than once but under ten times. V gene TRBV6-7 combines with J gene TRBJ1-6, with 7 bases lining up with TRBD1. TRBV6-7 is flagged as an ORF with uncertain function. V trimming: 5 bases; J trimming: 6 bases; junction bases outside the gene matches: 13. This CDR3 has 17 amino acids. The CDR3 loop is CASSHSGGQVCNSPLHF. CDR3 nucleotide sequence: TGTGCCAGCAGTCATTCCGGAGGACAGGTCTGTAATTCACCCCTCCACTTT.

The rearrangement links TRBV19 to TRBJ2-3; D is ambiguous. CDR1 and CDR2 (germline): LNHDA, SQIVND (reference sequence). CDR3 length equals 13 residues. Trimming stripped 5 bases from V and 4 bases from J, with 10 bases between. The CDR3 is CASSLELSDTQYF. CDR3 nucleotides: TGTGCCAGTAGTCTTGAGCTGTCAGATACGCAGTATTTT.